What follows are 32 T cell receptor beta chains derived from one specimen sequenced in a study of breast tumors, draining lymph nodes, adjacent tissues. TCRdb itself ran the multiplex PCR reads through MiXCR, one entry per CDR3 protein. The sample has about 180,000 distinct CDR3 sequences, around a third seen once. Samples came from axillary lymph nodes draining the breast cancer. The sample taken for sequencing was axillary lymph node tissue. The receptors derive from a female donor with breast cancer. Some clones in this sample may be carry-over from other donors' samples.

This clonotype was detected once. V and J are TRBV7-8 and TRBJ1-6; TRBD1 might be the D (5 bases). The CDR3 runs 15 residues. Per germline, CDR1 SGHVS and CDR2 FQNEAQ. Trimming cost V 1 base and J 7 bases, with 11 bases left between them. CDR3 loop: CASSLGDLANSPLHF. The CDR3 DNA reads TGTGCCAGCAGCTTAGGGGACTTGGCGAATTCACCCCTCCACTTT.

For this clonotype: This may stem from a read error, because a much larger clone lies one nucleotide away. V usage is TRBV19 and J usage is TRBJ1-5; 9 bases fit TRBD1. Germline V gene data show CDR1 as LNHDA and CDR2 as SQIVND (reference sequence). V lost 5 bases, J lost 7 bases, and 12 bases stayed unmatched. The CDR3 extends over 16 amino acids. CDR3 in amino acids: CASSVVTGGGRQPQHF. CDR3 sequence (DNA): TGTGCCAGTAGTGTAGTGACAGGGGGAGGACGGCAGCCCCAGCATTTT.

The chain carries TRBV20-1 and TRBJ2-4; maybe TRBD2 (5 bases). Trimming pared 6 bases from V and 0 bases from J, leaving 18 bases between. CDR1 and CDR2 from the germline V gene are DFQATT and SNEGSKA (reference sequence). The CDR3 has 16 amino acids. This CDR3 is CSATGTEGPAKNIQYF. The DNA for the CDR3 is TGCAGTGCCACGGGTACCGAGGGCCCAGCCAAAAACATTCAGTACTTC.

Turning to this clonotype: One base away lies a much larger clone, so this may be a sequencing read error. This chain links TRBV6-5 with TRBJ2-7; 7 positions match TRBD1. The germline gives CDR1 MNHEY, CDR2 SVGAGI. Unmatched junction bases numbered 5, after V lost 6 bases and J lost 0 bases. The CDR3 has 14 residues. In DNA form, the CDR3 reads TGTGCCAGCAGGCGAGGACAGGCCTCCTACGAGCAGTACTTC. Translating gives CASRRGQASYEQYF.

The rearrangement joins TRBV19 to TRBJ2-4, with 7 nucleotides matching TRBD1. Unmatched junction bases numbered 4, after V lost 5 bases and J lost 6 bases. Germline lookup yields CDR1 LNHDA and CDR2 SQIVND (reference sequence). This CDR3 is 13 amino acids long. CDR3 bases: TGTGCCAGTAGTCTAGGGACAGCAAACATTCAGTACTTC. It yields the protein CASSLGTANIQYF.

This clonotype was observed a few times. V gene TRBV6-5 combines with J gene TRBJ2-1, with D perhaps being TRBD1 or TRBD2 (5 bases each). The CDR3 is 11 residues long. The ends were cut back, 0 bases at V and 12 bases at J, with 6 bases in the middle. CDR1 is MNHEY and CDR2 is SVGAGI in the germline V gene. CDR3 sequence (DNA): TGTGCCAGCAGTTACTCTGGGGGGCAGTTCTTC. As protein: CASSYSGGQFF.

This clonotype was seen many times. V is TRBV5-1 and J is TRBJ2-1; D might be TRBD1 (6 bases). Germline V lookup: CDR1 SGHRS, CDR2 YFSETQ. The CDR3 length is 13 residues. V was clipped by 7 bases and J by 7 bases, with 15 bases between them. DNA for the CDR3: TGCGCCAGCCGCGAACAGGGAGCTAATGAGCAGTTCTTC. Encoded protein: CASREQGANEQFF. The whole variable domain, remainder taken from reference TRBV5-1 and TRBJ2-1, is KAGVTQTPRYLIKTRGQQVTLSCSPISGHRSVSWYQQTPGQGLQFLFEYFSETQRNKGNFPGRFSGRQFSNSRSEMNVSTLELGDSALYLCASREQGANEQFFGPGTRLTVL.

On this clonotype itself: A read error is likely, as this CDR3 ends without the conserved phenylalanine or tryptophan. This rearrangement joins TRBV20-1 to TRBJ1-5; D is uncertain. The CDR3 is 14 residues long. V was trimmed by 4 bases and J by 0 bases, leaving 10 bases between them. From germline, CDR1 is DFQATT and CDR2 SNEGSKA (reference sequence). CDR3 sequence: CSATTWDSNQPQHG. For the CDR3, the DNA is TGCAGTGCTACTACATGGGATAGCAATCAGCCCCAGCATGGT.

The genes are TRBV11-2 and TRBJ1-1; 9 bases match TRBD1. This CDR3 is built from 16 residues. V was pared by 0 bases and J by 1 base, with 3 bases of the junction left unmatched. Germline values: CDR1 SGHAT, CDR2 FQNNGV. The CDR3 is CASSLDDRGWNTEAFF. As DNA, the CDR3 is TGTGCCAGCAGCTTAGATGACAGGGGGTGGAACACTGAAGCTTTCTTT.

This clonotype was counted many times. J is TRBJ1-6 and V is TRBV19; tentatively, D is TRBD1 (5 bases). Looked up from germline, CDR1 is LNHDA and CDR2 is SQIVND (reference sequence). The CDR3 length is 14 residues. Between the trimmed V and J ends, which lost 3 bases and 7 bases, there was a span of 10 bases. CDR3 sequence (DNA): TGTGCCAGTAGTATCCAGACAGCAAATTCACCCCTCCACTTT. Its protein product is CASSIQTANSPLHF. Full variable domain (missing parts from reference TRBV19 and TRBJ1-6): DGGITQSPKYLFRKEGQNVTLSCEQNLNHDAMYWYRQDPGQGLRLIYYSQIVNDFQKGDIAEGYSVSREKKESFPLTVTSAQKNPTAFYLCASSIQTANSPLHFGNGTRLTVT.

This clonotype was picked up many times. The genes are TRBV2 and TRBJ2-7, with D perhaps TRBD1 or TRBD2 (6 bases each). Per the germline V gene, CDR1 is SNHLY and CDR2 is FYNNEI. The CDR3 covers 15 residues. V lost 9 bases, J lost 1 base, and 19 bases lay in between. CDR3 sequence reads: CASSLSTGASYEQYF. The CDR3 nucleotides read TGTGCCAGTTCCCTCTCAACGGGGGCATCCTACGAGCAGTACTTC.

The rearrangement links TRBV19 to TRBJ2-3, with 11 bases matching TRBD2. Germline-derived CDR1 and CDR2 are LNHDA and SQIVND (reference sequence). With V trimmed by 3 bases and J by 5 bases, 13 bases remained unmatched. CDR3 size: 18 residues. The DNA of the CDR3 is TGTGCCAGTAGTATTCTCGGTGGGCGTAGCGGGAGGGGAGATACGCAGTATTTT. It codes for CASSILGGRSGRGDTQYF.

This clonotype was found a few times. This chain connects TRBV6-2 or TRBV6-3 to TRBJ2-5, with 7 bases lining up with TRBD1. V gave up 5 bases and J gave up 9 bases; unmatched junction bases: 6. Germline V CDR1 and CDR2: MNHEY, SVGEGT. The CDR3 has 12 residues. The CDR3 DNA reads TGTGCCAGCAGTGCCCCGGGGACAGCCCAGTACTTC. Amino acid sequence: CASSAPGTAQYF.

This clonotype was observed once. Relative to the germline gene, one junction end is altered; a read error may explain this. The chain uses TRBV10-3 and TRBJ1-5, with no clear D. The V gene's germline CDR1 is ENHRY and CDR2 SYGVKD. The CDR3 runs 17 residues. CDR3 sequence reads: CAISESGPETYNEPQHF. Written as DNA, the CDR3 is TGTGCCATCAGTGAGTCAGGACCGGAGACCTACAATGAGCCCCAGCATTTT.

This clonotype was detected only once. The chain carries TRBV20-1 and TRBJ2-2; perhaps TRBD1 as D (5 bases). Germline V gene sequence: CDR1 DFQATT, CDR2 SNEGSKA (reference sequence). Trimming pared 7 bases from V and 0 bases from J, leaving 12 bases between. The CDR3 has 14 amino acids. The CDR3 loop reads CSDQGCANTGELFF. The CDR3 DNA sequence: TGCAGTGACCAGGGCTGTGCGAACACCGGGGAGCTGTTTTTT.

This clonotype occurred a few times. The chain couples TRBV6-7 to TRBJ2-7; D remains ambiguous. TRBV6-7 is sorted into the ORF group, with uncertain function. Deletions cut 4 bases from V and 5 bases from J, with 18 bases between. This CDR3 spans 15 amino acids. CDR3 in DNA: TGTGCCAGCAGTTCCCCCCTGAGCGTCGGCGACGAGCAGTACTTC. Translated, it gives CASSSPLSVGDEQYF.

This clonotype was counted at least ten times. The gene calls are TRBV5-1 and TRBJ2-7, with TRBD2 matching 7 bases. V dropped 0 bases and J dropped 5; count of bases not matched to a gene: 5. Germline V gives CDR1 SGHRS, CDR2 YFSETQ. The CDR3 contains 14 residues. CDR3 DNA sequence: TGCGCCAGCAGCTTGGATGGGGGGGTAGACGAGCAGTACTTC. Amino acids: CASSLDGGVDEQYF.

This clonotype has a count of ten or more. The chain joins TRBV6-6 to TRBJ1-2, with 11 bases that match TRBD1. The J segment lost 7 bases and the V segment lost 6 bases, leaving 7 bases of the junction unmatched. The germline gives CDR1 MNHNY, CDR2 SVGAGI (reference sequence). CDR3 length: 14 residues. DNA of the CDR3: TGTGCCAGCAGATTAGGACAGGGGGCGGTTGGCTACACCTTC. Translation: CASRLGQGAVGYTF.

This clonotype was counted ten times or more. The gene calls are TRBV19 and TRBJ2-1; D is possibly TRBD1 (5 bases). Germline loops: CDR1 LNHDA, CDR2 SQIVND (reference sequence). With 7 bases removed from V and 6 bases from J, the gap between germline ends came to 22 bases. This CDR3 region has 16 residues. CDR3 region: CASNHNGAPRANEQFF. The DNA of the CDR3 is TGTGCCAGTAATCATAATGGGGCCCCCCGGGCCAATGAGCAGTTCTTC.

Of note for this clonotype: At one of its ends the junction is not consistent with the germline gene, which may arise from a read error. The gene calls are TRBV15 and TRBJ2-5; a possible D gene is TRBD2 (5 bases). Germline loops: CDR1 LNHNV, CDR2 YYDKDF (reference sequence). This CDR3 has 12 amino acids. In nucleotides, the CDR3 is TGTGCCGCCAGCAGAGGGTCCGAGACCCAGTACTTC. Amino acids: CAASRGSETQYF. The full variable domain, with the rest looked up from reference TRBV15 and TRBJ2-5, is DAMVIQNPRYQVTQFGKPVTLSCSQTLNHNVMYWYQQKSSQAPKLLFHYYDKDFNNEADTPDNFQSRRPNTSFCFLDIRSPGLGDTAMYLCAASRGSETQYFGPGTRLLVL.

This clonotype was detected only a few times. This chain joins TRBV18 and TRBJ2-1, with TRBD2 matching over 13 bases. Trimming at V came to 4 bases and at J to 10 bases, leaving 4 bases not matched to a gene. The CDR3 loop spans 14 amino acids. Germline V CDR1 and CDR2: KGHSH, LQKENI. CDR3 in amino acids: CASSRTSGSWEQFF. The CDR3 region has the DNA TGTGCCAGCTCACGGACTAGCGGGAGCTGGGAGCAGTTCTTC.

This clonotype was seen repeatedly, ten times or more. The chain joins TRBV12-5 to TRBJ1-6; perhaps TRBD1 as D (5 bases). Between the trimmed V and J ends, which lost 6 bases and 8 bases, there was a span of 17 bases. There are 15 residues in the CDR3. CDR1 is LGHNT, CDR2 FRNRAP, per germline. The CDR3 bases are TGTGCTAGTGGATACCCGCAGGGCCGGTATTCACCCCTCCACTTT. This sequence encodes CASGYPQGRYSPLHF.

This clonotype was counted ten times or more. V usage is TRBV7-2 and J usage is TRBJ2-3, with 15 bases fitting TRBD2. The V segment lost 5 bases and the J segment 0 bases; nucleotides outside the gene matches: 9. The CDR3 totals 19 residues. From germline, CDR1 is SGHTA and CDR2 FQGNSA. CDR3 region: CASSPGLAGGISSTDTQYF. CDR3 coding DNA: TGTGCCAGCAGCCCCGGACTAGCGGGGGGGATATCTAGCACAGATACGCAGTATTTT.

In this sample, this clonotype turned up many times. This chain connects TRBV7-3 to TRBJ2-5; no firm D call. The V and J ends lost 6 bases and 1 base respectively, with 15 bases between them. CDR1 is SGHTA, CDR2 FQGTGA, per germline. The length of the CDR3 is 15 residues. The CDR3 protein is CASSRAGGAQETQYF. As DNA, the CDR3 is TGTGCCAGCAGTCGGGCTGGCGGTGCCCAAGAGACCCAGTACTTC.

The rearrangement links TRBV14 to TRBJ1-4; a weak D match, TRBD1 (6 bases). Trimming removed 5 bases at V and 0 bases at J, with 28 bases between. The CDR3 runs to 21 residues. The V gene's germline CDR1 is SGHDN and CDR2 FVKESK. The CDR3 spells CASSLTDSYEQTLPTNEKLFF. CDR3 nucleotide sequence: TGTGCCAGCAGCTTGACGGACAGTTACGAGCAGACGCTTCCAACTAATGAAAAACTGTTTTTT.

This clonotype was seen many times. The genes are TRBV9 and TRBJ2-6, with 12 bases that match TRBD1. Germline lookup yields CDR1 SGDLS and CDR2 YYNGEE. The CDR3 runs 16 residues. The V and J ends lost 9 bases and 3 bases, in that order; junction bases with no gene match: 7. This CDR3 is CAIPGQGAHGANVLTF. The CDR3 bases are TGTGCCATACCGGGACAGGGGGCGCATGGGGCCAACGTCCTGACTTTC.

This clonotype was found a few times. J is TRBJ2-7 and V is TRBV18, with D perhaps TRBD1 or TRBD2 (5 bases each). Per the germline V gene, CDR1 is KGHSH and CDR2 is LQKENI. V was cut by 6 bases and J by 1 base, with 13 bases left in between. The CDR3 is 14 residues long. The CDR3 DNA is TGTGCCAGCTCTCCGGGACGTCTATCCTACGAGCAGTACTTC. Translation: CASSPGRLSYEQYF.

This clonotype was seen a few times. The genes are TRBV6-2 or TRBV6-3 and TRBJ1-2; D unclear. This CDR3 is 11 amino acids long. Germline V gene data show CDR1 as MNHEY and CDR2 as SVGEGT. V lost 6 bases to trimming and J lost 5 bases, with 7 bases between them. The CDR3 loop reads CASRIEYGYTF. DNA for the CDR3: TGTGCCAGCAGGATTGAATATGGCTACACCTTC.

CDR3 coding DNA: TGTGCCAGCAGCTTAAGTATCCGAGGGACTGAAGCTTTCTTT. Its translation is CASSLSIRGTEAFF. The genes are TRBV11-3 and TRBJ1-1; the D is unclear. The CDR3 has 14 amino acids. Between the trimmed V and J ends, which lost 2 bases and 5 bases, there was a span of 12 bases. Germline CDR1 is SGHNT and CDR2 is YENEEA.

CDR3 coding DNA: TGTGCCAGCAGTTACTCCCTGACAGGGGCTAGCACAGATACGCAGTATTTT. Translating it yields CASSYSLTGASTDTQYF. V and J are TRBV7-3 and TRBJ2-3, with TRBD1 identical over 8 bases. The V segment lost 6 bases and the J segment 0 bases; nucleotides outside the gene matches: 11. CDR1 is SGHTA and CDR2 is FQGTGA in the germline V gene. This CDR3 spans 17 amino acids.

This clonotype was observed once. CDR3 coding DNA: TGTGCCAGCGATTCGGGACAGTTCCGGAGGCAAGAGACCCAGTACTTC. Protein sequence: CASDSGQFRRQETQYF. The chain recombines TRBV6-4 with TRBJ2-5; 7 bases are shared with TRBD1. Germline V gene sequence: CDR1 MRHNA, CDR2 SNTAGT. The CDR3 covers 16 residues. V shed 8 bases, J shed 2 bases, and the junction held 14 bases outside the gene matches.

The V and J genes are TRBV27 and TRBJ1-2; D gene ambiguous. The CDR3 totals 14 residues. Germline CDR1 and CDR2: MNHEY and SMNVEV (reference sequence). V lost 7 bases and J 0 bases, leaving 12 bases between the germline ends. For the CDR3, the DNA is TGTGCCAGCAACCCTAGGAGCTCTAACTATGGCTACACCTTC. Translation gives CASNPRSSNYGYTF.